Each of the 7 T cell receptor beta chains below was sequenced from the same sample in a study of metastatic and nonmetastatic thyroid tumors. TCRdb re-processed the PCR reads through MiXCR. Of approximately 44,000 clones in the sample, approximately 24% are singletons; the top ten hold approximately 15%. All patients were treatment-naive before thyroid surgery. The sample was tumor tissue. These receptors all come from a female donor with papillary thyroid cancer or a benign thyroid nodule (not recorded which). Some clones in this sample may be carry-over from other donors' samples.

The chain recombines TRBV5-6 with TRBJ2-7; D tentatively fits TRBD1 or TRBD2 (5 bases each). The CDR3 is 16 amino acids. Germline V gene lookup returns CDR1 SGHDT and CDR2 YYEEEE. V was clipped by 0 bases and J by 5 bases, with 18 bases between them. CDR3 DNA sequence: TGTGCCAGCAGCTTGGGCGCGGGCGTGAGGGGTGACGAGCAGTACTTC. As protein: CASSLGAGVRGDEQYF.

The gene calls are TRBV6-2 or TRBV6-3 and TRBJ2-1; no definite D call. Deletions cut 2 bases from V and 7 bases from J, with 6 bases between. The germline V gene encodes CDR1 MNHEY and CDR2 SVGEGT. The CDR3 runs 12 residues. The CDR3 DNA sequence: TGTGCCAGCAGTTACAGCGATAATGAGCAGTTCTTC. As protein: CASSYSDNEQFF.

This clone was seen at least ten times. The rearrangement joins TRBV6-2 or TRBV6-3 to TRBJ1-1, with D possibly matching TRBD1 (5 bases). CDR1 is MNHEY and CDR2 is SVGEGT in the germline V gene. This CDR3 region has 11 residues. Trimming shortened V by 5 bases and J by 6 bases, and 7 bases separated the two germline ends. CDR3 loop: CASSQGPEAFF. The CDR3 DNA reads TGTGCCAGCAGTCAGGGCCCTGAAGCTTTCTTT.

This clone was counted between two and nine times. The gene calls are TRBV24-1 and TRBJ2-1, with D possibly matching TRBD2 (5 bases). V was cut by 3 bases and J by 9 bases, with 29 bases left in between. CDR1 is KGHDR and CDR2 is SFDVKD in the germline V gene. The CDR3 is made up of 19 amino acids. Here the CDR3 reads CATSDPHEPVEGAMIEQFF. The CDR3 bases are TGTGCCACCAGTGATCCACACGAGCCAGTAGAGGGAGCCATGATTGAGCAGTTCTTC.

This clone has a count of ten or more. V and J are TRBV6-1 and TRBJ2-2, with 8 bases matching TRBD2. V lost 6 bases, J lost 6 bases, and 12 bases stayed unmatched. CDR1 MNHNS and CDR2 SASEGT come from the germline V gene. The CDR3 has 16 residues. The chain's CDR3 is CASRTQSGRGAGELFF. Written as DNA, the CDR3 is TGTGCCAGCAGAACCCAGAGCGGGAGAGGCGCCGGGGAGCTGTTTTTT.

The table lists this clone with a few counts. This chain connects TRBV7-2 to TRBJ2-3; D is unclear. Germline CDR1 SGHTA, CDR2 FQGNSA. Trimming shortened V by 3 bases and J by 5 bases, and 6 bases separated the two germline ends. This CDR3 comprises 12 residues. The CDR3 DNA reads TGTGCCAGCAGCTTCTCCCTAGATACGCAGTATTTT. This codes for CASSFSLDTQYF.

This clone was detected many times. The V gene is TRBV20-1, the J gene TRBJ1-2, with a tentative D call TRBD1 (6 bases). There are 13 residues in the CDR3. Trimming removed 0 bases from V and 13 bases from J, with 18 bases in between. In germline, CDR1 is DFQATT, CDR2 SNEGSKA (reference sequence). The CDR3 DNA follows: TGCAGTGCTAGAGATATTGGACAGAGTTTGTGCACCTTC. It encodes CSARDIGQSLCTF.